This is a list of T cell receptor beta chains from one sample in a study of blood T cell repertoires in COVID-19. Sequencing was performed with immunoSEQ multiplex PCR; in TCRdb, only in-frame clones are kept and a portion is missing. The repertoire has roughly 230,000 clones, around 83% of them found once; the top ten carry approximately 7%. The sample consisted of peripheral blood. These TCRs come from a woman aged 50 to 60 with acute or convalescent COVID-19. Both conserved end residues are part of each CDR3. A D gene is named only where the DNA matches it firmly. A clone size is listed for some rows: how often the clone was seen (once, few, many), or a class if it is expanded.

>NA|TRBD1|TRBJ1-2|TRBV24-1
CATSEDGTAANYGYTF
TGTGCCACCAGTGAGGATGGGACAGCTGCTAACTATGGCTACACCTTC
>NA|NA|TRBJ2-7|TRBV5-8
CASSSGRYEQYF
TGTGCCAGCAGCTCTGGGCGTTACGAGCAGTACTTC
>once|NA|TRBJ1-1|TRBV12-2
CASRRSEELNTEAFF
TGTGCAAGTCGCCGATCCGAGGAGCTGAACACTGAAGCTTTCTTT
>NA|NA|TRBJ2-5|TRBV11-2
CASSRSGEYQETQYF
TGTGCCAGCAGCCGATCCGGGGAGTACCAAGAGACCCAGTACTTC
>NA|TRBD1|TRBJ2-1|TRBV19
CASSIVTGVFEQFF
TGTGCCAGTAGTATAGTGACAGGGGTTTTTGAGCAGTTCTTC
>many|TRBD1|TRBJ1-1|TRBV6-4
CASSEQGAQDGTEAFF
TGTGCCAGCAGTGAACAGGGGGCGCAAGACGGCACTGAAGCTTTCTTT
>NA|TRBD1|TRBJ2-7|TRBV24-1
CATQGNSYEQYF
TGTGCCACACAGGGGAACTCCTACGAGCAGTACTTC
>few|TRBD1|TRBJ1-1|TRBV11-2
CASSFDRDTEAFF
TGTGCCAGCAGCTTTGACAGGGACACTGAAGCTTTCTTT
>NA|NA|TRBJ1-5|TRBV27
CASSLSVGNQPQHF
TGTGCCAGCAGTTTGAGCGTCGGCAATCAGCCCCAGCATTTT
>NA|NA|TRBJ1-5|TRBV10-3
CAISRQINQPQHF
TGTGCCATCAGCCGACAAATCAATCAGCCCCAGCATTTT
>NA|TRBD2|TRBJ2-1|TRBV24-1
CATSARAGGSYNEQFF
TGTGCCACCAGTGCCCGAGCGGGAGGATCCTACAATGAGCAGTTCTTC
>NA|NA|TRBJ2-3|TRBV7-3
CASSQGGDTQYF
TGTGCCAGCAGCCAGGGGGGCGATACGCAGTATTTT
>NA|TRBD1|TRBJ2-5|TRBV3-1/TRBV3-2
CASSPDRAEGETQYF
TGTGCCAGCAGCCCGGACAGGGCTGAGGGAGAGACCCAGTACTTC
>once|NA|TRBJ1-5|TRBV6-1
CASSETQYSNQPQHF
TGTGCCAGCAGTGAAACACAATATAGCAATCAGCCCCAGCATTTT